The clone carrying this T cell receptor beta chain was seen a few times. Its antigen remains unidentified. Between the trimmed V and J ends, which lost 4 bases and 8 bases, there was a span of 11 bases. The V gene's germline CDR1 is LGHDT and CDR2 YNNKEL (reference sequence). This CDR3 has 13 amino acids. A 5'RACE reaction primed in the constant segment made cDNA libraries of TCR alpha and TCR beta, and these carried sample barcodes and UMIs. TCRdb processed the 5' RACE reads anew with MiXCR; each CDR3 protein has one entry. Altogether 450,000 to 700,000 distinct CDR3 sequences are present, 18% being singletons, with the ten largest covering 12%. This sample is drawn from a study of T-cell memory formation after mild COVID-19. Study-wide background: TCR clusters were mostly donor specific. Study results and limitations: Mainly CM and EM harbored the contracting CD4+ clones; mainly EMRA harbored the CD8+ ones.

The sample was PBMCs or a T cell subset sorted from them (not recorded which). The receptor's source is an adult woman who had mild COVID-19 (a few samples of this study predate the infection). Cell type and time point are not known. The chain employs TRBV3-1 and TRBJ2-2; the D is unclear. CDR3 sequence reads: CASSPRTWGELFF. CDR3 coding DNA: TGTGCCAGCAGCCCGCGGACGTGGGGGGAGCTGTTTTTT.